This T cell receptor (beta chain) comes out of a study of T cell repertoires in cytomegalovirus infection. Each CDR3 protein is one row after TCRdb ran MiXCR on the reads. Of 500,000 to 600,000 distinct CDR3 sequences detected, about 17% appear once; the ten largest clones hold roughly a quarter. There are many counts of this clonotype. The CDR3 extends over 14 amino acids. V was shortened by 0 bases and J by 8 bases, with 11 bases between the two germline ends. Germline V CDR1 and CDR2: MNHEY, SVGAGI. Sequencing input: CD8+ T cells from PBMCs. This TCR came from a human donor in good health (CMV status not recorded). Some clones in this sample may be carry-over from other donors' samples. This sequence joins TRBV6-5 and TRBJ2-1, with D uncertain. The CDR3 nucleotides read TGTGCCAGCAGTTACTCGCAGGAAAGCGATGAGCAGTTCTTC. It is translated as CASSYSQESDEQFF.